This T cell receptor (beta chain) was captured by sequencing in a study of neurological immune-mediated disorders. Regarding the study as a whole: HTLV-1-associated myelopathy ranked highest for TCR clonal expansion and multiple sclerosis lowest, beneath healthy controls.

Germline-derived CDR1 and CDR2 are SNHLY and FYNNEI. Deletions cut 5 bases from V and 9 bases from J, with 11 bases between. The CDR3 totals 12 residues. Time point specified: longitudinal time-point 3. This clonotype occurred many times. Antigen specificity is unknown. cDNA synthesis was performed by 5'RACE with 10-nucleotide random UMIs. The output of every sequencing run exceeded 180 million TCR-beta sequences, derived from 15-18 subjects. A single record per CDR3 protein comes from TCRdb applying MiXCR to the 5' RACE reads. The sample contains more than 75,000 distinct CDR3 sequences, roughly 4.3% of which appear only once.

The sequencing sample was made of PBMCs. The chain uses TRBV2 and TRBJ2-4; D is tentatively TRBD1 or TRBD2 (6 bases each). This sequence originates from a woman aged 60-75 years with multiple sclerosis. DNA of the CDR3: TGTGCCAGCAGTACAGGGACTCGCATTCAGTACTTC. Protein: CASSTGTRIQYF.